One and the same sample provided the 24 T cell receptor beta chains below, sequenced in a study of CD8 T cell repertoires and HIV-1 epitope variants. Measured with immunoSEQ multiplex PCR; TCRdb has only the in-frame clones, and not every one. The sample lists about 95,000 clones; almost 75% were seen once. The sample consisted of uncultured baseline CD8+ T cells from peripheral blood mononuclear cells (PBMCs). The source is a male donor with HIV.

The rearrangement joins TRBV27 to TRBJ2-7; D may be TRBD1 (6 bases). The V and J ends lost 2 bases and 3 bases respectively, with 11 bases between them. CDR3 length equals 14 residues. The germline CDR1 and CDR2 sequences are MNHEY and SMNVEV (reference sequence). The CDR3 DNA follows: TGTGCCAGCAGTTTAAAGGGACATTACTACGAGCAGTACTTC. It is translated as CASSLKGHYYEQYF.

The chain links TRBV19 to TRBJ1-5, with D possibly TRBD1 on 6 matching bases. Germline V gene lookup returns CDR1 LNHDA and CDR2 SQIVND (reference sequence). The CDR3 totals 17 residues. V lost 10 bases and J lost 0, with 22 bases in between. CDR3 nucleotide sequence: TGTGCCACCACGACAACAGGGACTCACTATAGCAATCAGCCCCAGCATTTT. As protein: CATTTTGTHYSNQPQHF.

V is TRBV25-1 and J is TRBJ2-7; weak D call: TRBD2 (6 bases). CDR1 MGHDK and CDR2 SYGVNS come from the germline V gene. V was shortened by 4 bases and J by 4 bases, with 11 bases between the two germline ends. The CDR3 contains 13 residues. This CDR3 is CASSGLTRYEQYF. In nucleotides, the CDR3 is TGTGCCAGCAGTGGATTGACTAGGTACGAGCAGTACTTC.

This clone occurred a few times. The chain employs TRBV5-1 and TRBJ2-5, with D perhaps TRBD2 (6 bases). The germline V gene encodes CDR1 SGHRS and CDR2 YFSETQ. The V gene lost 4 bases and the J gene lost 2 bases, with 15 bases spanning the gap. The CDR3 has 15 residues. The CDR3 DNA reads TGCGCCAGCAGCGCTCAATCTAGCGCTCAAGAGACCCAGTACTTC. This codes for CASSAQSSAQETQYF.

The DNA of the CDR3 is TGTGCCAGCAGTCTCGAGGCTAGGTCGAATGAGCAGTTCTTC. Amino acid sequence: CASSLEARSNEQFF. The gene calls are TRBV5-6 and TRBJ2-1, with D unresolved. This CDR3 contains 14 residues. V was trimmed by 5 bases and J by 7 bases, leaving 16 bases between them. The V gene's germline CDR1 is SGHDT and CDR2 YYEEEE.

This chain uses TRBV11-2 with TRBJ1-5; 7 positions agree with TRBD1. The CDR3 is 14 amino acids. V lost 6 bases, J lost 1 base, and 3 bases stayed unmatched. Germline V gene sequence: CDR1 SGHAT, CDR2 FQNNGV. The CDR3 here is CASSSGQSNQPQHF. The CDR3 coding sequence is TGTGCCAGCAGTTCGGGACAGAGCAATCAGCCCCAGCATTTT.

The gene calls are TRBV23-1 and TRBJ1-3; TRBD1 matches 9 bases. TRBV23-1 belongs to the ORF category, with a function that is uncertain. The CDR3 has 16 residues. V gave up 1 base and J gave up 3 bases; unmatched junction bases: 4. In nucleotides, the CDR3 is TGCGCCAGCAGTCAATTACAGGGGGCATTTGGAAACACCATATATTTT. This codes for CASSQLQGAFGNTIYF.

This clone was recorded once. The chain carries TRBV19 and TRBJ1-3; D unresolved. The CDR3 runs 16 residues. V gave up 3 bases and J gave up 0 bases, with 12 bases separating them. CDR1 and CDR2 (germline): LNHDA, SQIVND (reference sequence). The CDR3 DNA follows: TGTGCCAGTAGTATCCTGTCGGCCATCTCTGGAAACACCATATATTTT. Its translation: CASSILSAISGNTIYF.

The rearrangement uses TRBV5-1 and TRBJ2-5; either TRBD1 or TRBD2 may fit D (5 bases each). V lost 1 base to trimming and J lost 5 bases, with 9 bases between them. Germline loops: CDR1 SGHRS, CDR2 YFSETQ. CDR3 length equals 13 residues. This CDR3 is CASSLWGSETQYF. The CDR3 DNA follows: TGCGCCAGCAGCTTGTGGGGGTCGGAGACCCAGTACTTC.

On this clone: This may arise from a read error, as a much more abundant clone is one base away. Other DNA sequences in this sample translate to the same CDR3. The genes are TRBV30 and TRBJ2-5; weak D call: TRBD1 (5 bases). The V end was cut by 0 bases, the J end by 1 base, with 9 bases between. The CDR3 is 14 amino acids. Germline loops: CDR1 GTSNPN, CDR2 SVGIG (reference sequence). CDR3 DNA sequence: TGTGCCTGGAGTGTAGTAGGGGCCCAAGAGACCCAGTACTTC. This codes for CAWSVVGAQETQYF.

The chain is built from TRBV6-1 and TRBJ1-2; D is perhaps TRBD1 (6 bases). Trimming took off 3 bases at V and 1 base at J, with 6 bases between the two ends. Germline V lookup: CDR1 MNHNS, CDR2 SASEGT. This CDR3 comprises 13 residues. CDR3 nucleotide sequence: TGTGCCAGCAGTGACAGGGGTAACTATGGCTACACCTTC. It is translated as CASSDRGNYGYTF.

In nucleotides, the CDR3 is TGTGCCAGCAGCTTGGATCAGCGGGCCTACAATGAGCAGTTCTTC. The encoded protein is CASSLDQRAYNEQFF. J is TRBJ2-1 and V is TRBV5-4; D is perhaps TRBD2 (6 bases). Germline assignment: CDR1 SGHNT and CDR2 YYREEE (reference sequence). The CDR3 is made up of 15 amino acids. Between the trimmed V and J ends, which lost 0 bases and 2 bases, there was a span of 9 bases.

This chain uses TRBV29-1 with TRBJ2-7; TRBD2 matches 8 bases. V lost 6 bases and J lost 4; bases outside the gene matches: 8. This CDR3 region has 13 residues. Germline lookup yields CDR1 SQVTM and CDR2 ANQGSEA. The CDR3, as DNA: TGCAGCGTGCGTAGCGGGATCTCGTACGAGCAGTACTTC. It codes for CSVRSGISYEQYF.

The genes are TRBV6-6 and TRBJ2-7; TRBD1 agrees at 7 bases. This CDR3 contains 15 residues. Trimming took 8 bases from V and 0 from J; bases not matched to a gene: 10. Looked up from germline, CDR1 is MNHNY and CDR2 is SVGAGI (reference sequence). CDR3 nucleotide sequence: TGTGCCAGCTCGGCGACAGGGTTGATCTCCTACGAGCAGTACTTC. It codes for CASSATGLISYEQYF.

The genes are TRBV28 and TRBJ2-7, with D possibly TRBD1 on 6 matching bases. CDR1 MDHEN and CDR2 SYDVKM come from the germline V gene. The CDR3 sequence is 13 residues long. The V and J ends lost 2 bases and 6 bases respectively, with 11 bases between them. CDR3 nucleotides: TGTGCCAGCAGTTTAGGACAGTTCCGCGAGCAGTACTTC. It specifies CASSLGQFREQYF. The variable domain in full, completed from reference TRBV28 and TRBJ2-7, reads DVKVTQSSRYLVKRTGEKVFLECVQDMDHENMFWYRQDPGLGLRLIYFSYDVKMKEKGDIPEGYSVSREKKERFSLILESASTNQTSMYLCASSLGQFREQYFGPGTRLTVT.

The chain recombines TRBV5-1 with TRBJ2-7; D gene ambiguous. The germline gives CDR1 SGHRS, CDR2 YFSETQ. The CDR3 is 15 residues long. V lost 0 bases, J lost 6 bases, and 16 bases lay in between. The CDR3 DNA sequence: TGCGCCAGCAGCTTGGTAGGACCCGGCCAAATCGAGCAGTACTTC. It is translated as CASSLVGPGQIEQYF.

This clone was counted once. The chain combines TRBV10-3 with TRBJ2-7; tentative D call: TRBD1 (5 bases). Trimming took 10 bases from V and 6 from J, leaving 19 bases between them. Germline loops: CDR1 ENHRY, CDR2 SYGVKD. The CDR3 is 13 amino acids. The CDR3: CASVASGIPEQYF. In DNA form, the CDR3 reads TGTGCCAGCGTTGCATCAGGGATTCCCGAGCAGTACTTC.

The genes are TRBV14 and TRBJ1-1; 7 positions agree with TRBD1. With 5 bases clipped from V and 1 base from J, the junction kept 4 bases outside the gene matches. CDR3 length: 14 amino acids. Looked up from germline, CDR1 is SGHDN and CDR2 is FVKESK. The CDR3 DNA reads TGTGCCAGCAGCTTTTCAGGGGGGAACACTGAAGCTTTCTTT. Protein: CASSFSGGNTEAFF.

The rearrangement joins TRBV4-3 to TRBJ2-7; 10 bases are a match to TRBD1. The V gene end was trimmed by 4 bases and the J gene end by 6 bases; junction bases not matched to a gene: 3. CDR3 length: 13 residues. Germline-derived CDR1 and CDR2 are LGHNA and YSLEER. In DNA form, the CDR3 reads TGCGCCAGCAGCCCGGACAGGGGGACCGAGCAGTACTTC. It encodes CASSPDRGTEQYF.

This chain uses TRBV7-2 with TRBJ2-7; 8 bases agree with TRBD2. Germline CDR1 is SGHTA and CDR2 is FQGNSA. V lost 5 bases, J lost 3 bases, and 6 bases stayed unmatched. The CDR3 extends over 14 amino acids. In DNA, the CDR3 is TGTGCCAGCAGCCTCTACACTAGCGGCTACGAGCAGTACTTC. Its translation: CASSLYTSGYEQYF.

The gene calls are TRBV5-1 and TRBJ2-7; TRBD1 matches at 8 bases. Germline V gene lookup returns CDR1 SGHRS and CDR2 YFSETQ. The CDR3 sequence is 18 residues long. Germline trimming cut 0 bases from V and 6 bases from J; bases unmatched to any gene: 17. The CDR3 region is CASSLASGAWQGASEQYF. The CDR3 region has the DNA TGCGCCAGCAGCTTGGCCTCGGGAGCTTGGCAGGGGGCAAGCGAGCAGTACTTC.

The chain uses TRBV14 and TRBJ2-2; D uncertain. Germline CDR1 SGHDN, CDR2 FVKESK. V was pared by 4 bases and J by 3 bases, with 6 bases between. The CDR3 totals 13 residues. CDR3 in amino acids: CASSPTHTGELFF. For the CDR3, the DNA is TGTGCCAGCAGCCCGACGCACACCGGGGAGCTGTTTTTT.

This clone has a count of ten or more. This chain connects TRBV7-3 to TRBJ1-1; 11 positions match TRBD1. The junction had 8 bases not matched to a gene; V was cut back by 4 bases and J by 7 bases. Germline V gene data show CDR1 as SGHTA and CDR2 as FQGTGA. The CDR3 has 15 residues. Here the CDR3 reads CASSSPDRGLVEAFF. The DNA for the CDR3 is TGTGCCAGCAGCTCTCCGGACAGGGGGCTTGTTGAAGCTTTCTTT.

V usage is TRBV9 and J usage is TRBJ1-5; the D is unclear. CDR3 length equals 12 residues. Between the trimmed V and J ends, which lost 0 bases and 9 bases, there was a span of 7 bases. Germline values: CDR1 SGDLS, CDR2 YYNGEE. In DNA form, the CDR3 reads TGTGCCAGCAGCGTAGAGGGAGGGCCCCAGCATTTT. It is translated as CASSVEGGPQHF.